The present entry profiles one T cell receptor (beta chain) with its context. Its target is unknown. The ends were cut back, 7 bases at V and 4 bases at J, with 16 bases in the middle. Germline-derived CDR1 and CDR2 are LNHDA and SQIVND (reference sequence). The CDR3 contains 14 residues. The entry originates in a study of cytomegalovirus exposure and HLA in healthy donors. Study-wide context: In an earlier analysis, some 110 million unique TCR beta sequences were found from approximately 190 million T cells.

Study-level results: A later look showed TCR association rates differing by HLA locus, highest for DRB1 and lowest for HLA-C. Later work found most CMV-associated TCR beta chains apparently HLA-restricted.

In the PCR, 60 Vbeta and 13 Jbeta primers were used. Method: immunoSEQ multiplex PCR; TCRdb's copy keeps in-frame clones and lacks some. The repertoire shows 95,000 to 150,000 clones; the top ten hold roughly 2.5%. The sequenced material came from PBMCs. The clonotype comes from a man aged 25-45 years in good health and CMV-seronegative. The chain couples TRBV19 to TRBJ1-1, with D perhaps matching TRBD1 (5 bases). CDR3 sequence: CASTGWTWGTEAFF. For the CDR3, the DNA is TGTGCCAGTACCGGGTGGACATGGGGCACTGAAGCTTTCTTT. Combining the CDR3 with reference TRBV19 and TRBJ1-1 gives the whole variable domain DGGITQSPKYLFRKEGQNVTLSCEQNLNHDAMYWYRQDPGQGLRLIYYSQIVNDFQKGDIAEGYSVSREKKESFPLTVTSAQKNPTAFYLCASTGWTWGTEAFFGQGTRLTVV.